The 9 T cell receptor beta chains in this list originate from one sample, sequenced in a study of blood T cell repertoires in COVID-19. Clones were read by immunoSEQ multiplex PCR, and TCRdb kept only the in-frame ones, dropping some. The sample records over 200,000 clones, under 90% being singletons. The sample consisted of PBMCs or T cells enriched from blood (not recorded which). These receptors all stem from a man aged 18 to 35 who had recovered from COVID-19.

The rearrangement links TRBV19 to TRBJ2-1, with TRBD1 matching over 10 bases. The CDR3 is made up of 14 amino acids. The germline V gene encodes CDR1 LNHDA and CDR2 SQIVND (reference sequence). The V gene end was trimmed by 7 bases and the J gene end by 6 bases; junction bases not matched to a gene: 6. Here the CDR3 reads CASKIGQGVNEQFF. The CDR3 DNA reads TGTGCCAGTAAGATAGGACAGGGGGTCAATGAGCAGTTCTTC. Looking up the rest from reference TRBV19 and TRBJ2-1 gives the full variable domain: DGGITQSPKYLFRKEGQNVTLSCEQNLNHDAMYWYRQDPGQGLRLIYYSQIVNDFQKGDIAEGYSVSREKKESFPLTVTSAQKNPTAFYLCASKIGQGVNEQFFGPGTRLTVL.

V is TRBV28 and J is TRBJ1-2, with 7 bases aligning to TRBD1. V lost 10 bases, J lost 0 bases, and 2 bases stayed unmatched. The CDR3 is made up of 12 amino acids. Germline assignment: CDR1 MDHEN and CDR2 SYDVKM. CDR3: CATDRANYGYTF. CDR3 DNA sequence: TGTGCCACCGACAGGGCTAACTATGGCTACACCTTC.

V usage is TRBV11-3 and J usage is TRBJ2-1, with 11 bases fitting TRBD2. Germline trimming cut 3 bases from V and 8 bases from J; bases unmatched to any gene: 9. Germline CDR1 SGHNT, CDR2 YENEEA. This CDR3 is 16 amino acids long. The DNA for the CDR3 is TGTGCCAGCAGCTTGACCAATAGCGGGAGGGCCCATGAGCAGTTCTTC. Translating it yields CASSLTNSGRAHEQFF.

The chain links TRBV5-4 to TRBJ1-1; D remains unclear. This CDR3 comprises 14 residues. V lost 4 bases to trimming and J lost 7 bases, with 17 bases between them. The germline V gene encodes CDR1 SGHNT and CDR2 YYREEE (reference sequence). CDR3 nucleotide sequence: TGTGCCAGCAGCCCCCCGGTGGGAGGGAGTGAAGCTTTCTTT. This encodes CASSPPVGGSEAFF.

The chain links TRBV28 to TRBJ1-5; 11 bases align to TRBD1. The germline V gene has CDR1 MDHEN and CDR2 SYDVKM. The CDR3 is 17 residues long. V lost 4 bases, J lost 2 bases, and 7 bases stayed unmatched. Here the CDR3 reads CASSWDRGENGNQPQHF. For the CDR3, the DNA is TGTGCCAGCAGTTGGGACAGGGGGGAGAATGGCAATCAGCCCCAGCATTTT.

V gene TRBV19 combines with J gene TRBJ1-1; D not resolved. This CDR3 has 14 amino acids. Germline CDR1 reads LNHDA; CDR2 reads SQIVND (reference sequence). The V end was cut by 1 base, the J end by 2 bases, with 8 bases between. DNA of the CDR3: TGTGCCAGTAGTATAGTTGGCACCAACACTGAAGCTTTCTTT. The encoded protein is CASSIVGTNTEAFF.

This chain's CDR3 is CASSPDTDYGYTF. The CDR3 nucleotides read TGTGCCAGCAGCCCCGACACCGACTATGGCTACACCTTC. This chain connects TRBV11-2 to TRBJ1-2, with D uncertain. The germline V gene has CDR1 SGHAT and CDR2 FQNNGV. The CDR3 runs 13 residues. V lost 5 bases and J 3 bases, leaving 10 bases between the germline ends.

In its sample, this clone was seen a few times. CDR3 region: CASSLGTGRKETQYF. CDR3 bases: TGCGCCAGCAGCTTGGGGACAGGGAGAAAAGAGACCCAGTACTTC. This sequence joins TRBV5-1 and TRBJ2-5, with 8 bases fitting TRBD1. CDR1 and CDR2 (germline): SGHRS, YFSETQ. CDR3 size: 15 residues. The ends lost 0 bases at V and 3 bases at J; junction bases unmatched: 4.

The V gene is TRBV4-1, the J gene TRBJ2-1; no reliable D call. There are 14 residues in the CDR3. Germline CDR1 reads MGHRA; CDR2 reads YSYEKL. V lost 0 bases to trimming and J lost 9 bases, with 12 bases between them. In nucleotides, the CDR3 is TGCGCCAGCAGCCAAGAACACTACTTGATTGAGCAGTTCTTC. It encodes CASSQEHYLIEQFF.